This is a list of T cell receptor beta chains from one sample in a study of shared clonotypes between healthy human individuals. Profiling relied on immunoSEQ multiplex PCR, and the TCRdb table lists in-frame clones only, not all of them. The sample carries roughly 2 million clones, approximately 94% recorded once. Input material: naive CD4+ T cells sorted from blood. Receptors were obtained from a man aged 18-30 years in good health. The CDR3 runs from the conserved cysteine through the conserved F or W. D genes are given only for firm matches. Clone size is stated in some rows and not others, as once, few, many or a class when expanded.

TGTGCCAGCAGACCCGGGACAGGGCATCGCGGGGAGCTGTTTTTT | CASRPGTGHRGELFF | TRBJ2-2 | TRBV6-5 | - | TRBD1
TGTGCCAGCAGTAGGGCAGGGTTGAACTACGAGCAGTACTTC | CASSRAGLNYEQYF | TRBJ2-7 | TRBV6-5 | - | -
TGTGCCAGCCATGGGGGTTACTATGGCTACACCTTC | CASHGGYYGYTF | TRBJ1-2 | TRBV6-5 | few | -
TGTGCCAGCAGCGAGCCTCCGGGACAGGGGGCGCCTGAGCAGTACTTC | CASSEPPGQGAPEQYF | TRBJ2-7 | TRBV7-9 | - | TRBD1
TGCGCCAGCAGCTTGGAGGGATTCAGCACAGATACGCAGTATTTT | CASSLEGFSTDTQYF | TRBJ2-3 | TRBV5-1 | - | -
TGTGCCAGCAGCCGACAGGGGGTCAACTATGGCTACACCTTC | CASSRQGVNYGYTF | TRBJ1-2 | TRBV27 | - | TRBD1
TGTGCCAGCAGACGCGGGACAGCCCAAACGCGGGAGCAGTACTTC | CASRRGTAQTREQYF | TRBJ2-7 | TRBV6-1 | - | -
TGTGCCAGCAGCTTAGTAGCGGGAGCTAGCACAGATACGCAGTATTTT | CASSLVAGASTDTQYF | TRBJ2-3 | TRBV7-2 | - | TRBD2
TGTGCCAGCAGCCTGCCCAGCGGTAGCACAGATACGCAGTATTTT | CASSLPSGSTDTQYF | TRBJ2-3 | TRBV7-2 | - | -
TGTGCCAGCAGCTTGGACATACGATACGAGCAGTACTTC | CASSLDIRYEQYF | TRBJ2-7 | TRBV7-6 | - | -
TGCAGCGTCCTTGGGGATCTGGGGCAGTACTTC | CSVLGDLGQYF | TRBJ2-7 | TRBV29-1 | once | -
TGTGCCAGCAGCTTAGCGACCGGGACCCCCTACGAGCAGTACTTC | CASSLATGTPYEQYF | TRBJ2-7 | TRBV7-2 | - | -
TGCGCCAGCAGAGATGGGTCGGAAAAACTGTTTTTT | CASRDGSEKLFF | TRBJ1-4 | TRBV5-1 | few | -
TGTGCCAGCAGGAAGGCTAATTCACCCCTCCACTTT | CASRKANSPLHF | TRBJ1-6 | TRBV2 | - | -
TGTGCCAGCAGCGTAGAAGGGTTCGGCGAAAAACTGTTTTTT | CASSVEGFGEKLFF | TRBJ1-4 | TRBV9 | - | -
TGCAGCGGGGGTGGGCAGTACACCGGGGAGCTGTTTTTT | CSGGGQYTGELFF | TRBJ2-2 | TRBV29-1 | once | -
TGTGCCAGCAGTGAAGCGGGACAGATGAGTGGCTACACCTTC | CASSEAGQMSGYTF | TRBJ1-2 | TRBV6-1 | - | TRBD1
TGCGCCAGCAGTCAACATACAGGGGGAAATAGCAATCAGCCCCAGCATTTT | CASSQHTGGNSNQPQHF | TRBJ1-5 | TRBV23-1 | - | TRBD1
TGTGCCAGTAGTATCCCCCAGGGAGCTGGCTACACCTTC | CASSIPQGAGYTF | TRBJ1-2 | TRBV19 | - | -
TGTGCCAGCAGCTTAGACAGAGCGACTAACTATGGCTACACCTTC | CASSLDRATNYGYTF | TRBJ1-2 | TRBV7-9 | - | -
TGCGCCAGCAGCCCTGGACAGGGGGGCGGGGAGCTGTTTTTT | CASSPGQGGGELFF | TRBJ2-2 | TRBV5-1 | - | TRBD1
TGTGCCAGCAGCTTAGTGAATTCACCCCTCCACTTT | CASSLVNSPLHF | TRBJ1-6 | TRBV7-9 | - | -
TGTGCCAGCAGCCATGACAGGGGGGACGAGCAGTACTTC | CASSHDRGDEQYF | TRBJ2-7 | TRBV5-6 | - | TRBD1
TGTGCCTGTGGGGGAGGGCTGCCTGGAAACACCATATATTTT | CACGGGLPGNTIYF | TRBJ1-3 | TRBV6-6 | - | -
TGTGCCAGCAGCGGGGGGGCGCTAGGGGAGACCCAGTACTTC | CASSGGALGETQYF | TRBJ2-5 | TRBV28 | - | TRBD2
TGCGCCAGCAGTGAGCCTCCGGGAGCAACTAATGAAAAACTGTTTTTT | CASSEPPGATNEKLFF | TRBJ1-4 | TRBV10-1 | - | -
TGTGCCAGCAGTTCCCCGACAGATAATGAAAAACTGTTTTTT | CASSSPTDNEKLFF | TRBJ1-4 | TRBV6-5 | - | -
TGCGCCAGCAGCCCTGGAGGGTCAGTAACTAATGAAAAACTGTTTTTT | CASSPGGSVTNEKLFF | TRBJ1-4 | TRBV5-1 | - | -
TGTGCCAGCTCACCTGGGACTAGCGGGAGGGCCGCAGATACGCAGTATTTT | CASSPGTSGRAADTQYF | TRBJ2-3 | TRBV18 | - | TRBD2
TGTGCCAGCAGCGGTGGGACAGGGAGCTATGGCTACACCTTC | CASSGGTGSYGYTF | TRBJ1-2 | TRBV11-2 | - | TRBD1
TGTGCCAGCAGTTACTCCGGGGGGAGGGCTGGCTACACCTTC | CASSYSGGRAGYTF | TRBJ1-2 | TRBV6-5 | - | -
TGCGCCAGCAGGGCCCAAGTGCTCGACTATGGCTACACCTTC | CASRAQVLDYGYTF | TRBJ1-2 | TRBV5-1 | - | -